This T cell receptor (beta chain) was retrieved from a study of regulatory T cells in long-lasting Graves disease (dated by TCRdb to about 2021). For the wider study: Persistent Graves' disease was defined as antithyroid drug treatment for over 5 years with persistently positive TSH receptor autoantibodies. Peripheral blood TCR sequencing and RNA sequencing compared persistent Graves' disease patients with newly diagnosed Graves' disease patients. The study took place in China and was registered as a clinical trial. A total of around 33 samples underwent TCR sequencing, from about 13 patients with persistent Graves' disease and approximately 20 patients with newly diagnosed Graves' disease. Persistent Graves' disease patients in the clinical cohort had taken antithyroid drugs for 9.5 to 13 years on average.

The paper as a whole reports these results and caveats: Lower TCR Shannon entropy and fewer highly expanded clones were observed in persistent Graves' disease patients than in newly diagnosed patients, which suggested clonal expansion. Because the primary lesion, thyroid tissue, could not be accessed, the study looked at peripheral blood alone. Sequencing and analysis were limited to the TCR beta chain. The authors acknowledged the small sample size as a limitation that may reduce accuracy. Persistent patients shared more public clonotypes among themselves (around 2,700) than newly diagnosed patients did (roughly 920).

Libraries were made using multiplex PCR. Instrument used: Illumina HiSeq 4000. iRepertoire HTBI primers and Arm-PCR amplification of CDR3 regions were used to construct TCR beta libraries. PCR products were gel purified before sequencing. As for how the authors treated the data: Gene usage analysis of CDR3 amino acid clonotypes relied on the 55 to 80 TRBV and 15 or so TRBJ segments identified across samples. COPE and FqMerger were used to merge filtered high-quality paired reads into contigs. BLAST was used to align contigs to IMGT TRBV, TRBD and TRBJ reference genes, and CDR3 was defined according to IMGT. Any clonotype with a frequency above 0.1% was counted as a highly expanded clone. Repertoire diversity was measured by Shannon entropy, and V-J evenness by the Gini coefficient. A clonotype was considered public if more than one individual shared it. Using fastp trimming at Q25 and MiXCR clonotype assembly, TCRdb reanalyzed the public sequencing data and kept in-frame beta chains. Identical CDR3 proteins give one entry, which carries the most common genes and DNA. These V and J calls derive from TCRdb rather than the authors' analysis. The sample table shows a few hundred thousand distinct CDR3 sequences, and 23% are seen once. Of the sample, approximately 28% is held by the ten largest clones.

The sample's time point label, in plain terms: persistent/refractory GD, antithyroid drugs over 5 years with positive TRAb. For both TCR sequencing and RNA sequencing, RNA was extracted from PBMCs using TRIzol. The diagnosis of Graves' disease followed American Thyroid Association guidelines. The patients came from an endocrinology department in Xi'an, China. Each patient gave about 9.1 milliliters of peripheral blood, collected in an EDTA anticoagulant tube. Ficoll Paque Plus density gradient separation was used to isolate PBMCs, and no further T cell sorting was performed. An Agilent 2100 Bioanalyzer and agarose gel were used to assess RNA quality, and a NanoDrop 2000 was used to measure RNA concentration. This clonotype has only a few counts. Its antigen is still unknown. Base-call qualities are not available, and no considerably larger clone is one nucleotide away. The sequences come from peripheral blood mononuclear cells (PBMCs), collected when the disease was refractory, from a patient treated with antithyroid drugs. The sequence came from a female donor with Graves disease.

The CDR3 reads CASSYRPGITGELFF. The nucleotide sequence reads as follows: TGTGCCAGCAGTTACCGACCGGGGATAACCGGGGAGCTGTTTTTT. The chain employs TRBV6-5 and TRBJ2-2; TRBD2 is possibly the D segment (5 matching bases). Sequences MNHEY (CDR1) and SVGAGI (CDR2) are obtained from the germline V gene. V is pared back by 2 bases and J by 5 bases, with 12 bases lying between the germline termini. Including cysteine and phenylalanine, the CDR3 has 15 amino acids. Only CDR3 DNA is held: 45 bases, read in frame from base 1.